This T cell receptor (beta chain) was sequenced during a study of shared clonotypes between healthy human individuals. The study's findings and limits: It was the few donors that limited the genetic and exposure-history diversity represented.

Naive CD4+ cells were CD45RA-selected; the remaining cells were memory. In the original workflow: There were no quality scores in the junction-only immunoSEQ sequences, so filtering differed. TCRdb's copy holds only in-frame clones and misses some; the assay was immunoSEQ multiplex PCR. The D gene and trimming were derived from the DNA, and the V and J assignments and clone size from that table. The data show more than 200,000 clones, over 50% seen once. V was cut by 0 bases and J by 12 bases, with 11 bases left in between. Germline CDR1 reads SGHVS; CDR2 reads FQNEAQ. This CDR3 is built from 13 residues. A remark on this clone: What it recognizes is unknown.

Sequenced material: memory CD4+ T cells sorted from blood. Stated subset: CD45RA-negative fraction. This sequence joins TRBV7-8 and TRBJ1-4; D is undetermined. This receptor was obtained from a man between 25 and 39 years old in good health. This chain's CDR3 is CASSLAGKRELFF. The DNA of the CDR3 is TGTGCCAGCAGCTTAGCTGGGAAGAGGGAACTGTTTTTT.